What follows are 15 T cell receptor beta chains derived from one specimen sequenced in a study of identical twins. From the 5' RACE reads, TCRdb called clonotypes with MiXCR, one entry per CDR3 protein. The sample yields just over 450,000 distinct CDR3 sequences, 13% to 15% seen once. This sample was shared with a second study, whose subject was yellow fever vaccine responses in identical twins.

Sequenced: CD4+ T cells sorted from blood. Every receptor here comes from a woman aged 18-29 years in good health.

A few counts support this clonotype. The chain carries TRBV2 and TRBJ1-3; D is unresolved. CDR3 size: 13 residues. V lost 6 bases to trimming and J lost 0 bases, with 6 bases between them. In germline, CDR1 is SNHLY, CDR2 FYNNEI. The CDR3 loop is CASRGSSGNTIYF. Written as DNA, the CDR3 is TGTGCCAGCAGGGGTAGCTCTGGAAACACCATATATTTT.

This clonotype was seen a few times. The V call is TRBV24-1, the J call TRBJ2-7; 7 nucleotides align to TRBD1. Trimming cost V 5 bases and J 3 bases; bases outside gene matches: 9. Germline V gene sequence: CDR1 KGHDR, CDR2 SFDVKD. The length of the CDR3 is 15 residues. CDR3 in amino acids: CATSGSSGTVYEQYF. The CDR3 DNA reads as TGTGCCACCAGTGGTTCATCCGGGACAGTCTACGAGCAGTACTTC.

The chain has TRBV25-1 and TRBJ2-1; possible D gene TRBD2, 6 bases. V was cut by 6 bases and J by 4 bases, with 19 bases left in between. The CDR3 runs 16 residues. Germline loops: CDR1 MGHDK, CDR2 SYGVNS. This chain's CDR3 is CASRKTTGGIYNEQFF. The CDR3 region has the DNA TGTGCCAGCAGAAAAACCACGGGCGGGATATACAATGAGCAGTTCTTC.

This clonotype occurred many times. The chain joins TRBV5-4 to TRBJ2-7; 8 bases agree with TRBD1. CDR3 length: 14 amino acids. CDR1 and CDR2 from the germline V gene are SGHNT and YYREEE (reference sequence). V was clipped by 4 bases and J by 1 base; unmatched bases: 4. In DNA form, the CDR3 reads TGTGCCAGCAGCATCGGACAGGGATCCTACGAGCAGTACTTC. Its protein is CASSIGQGSYEQYF.

V usage is TRBV3-1 and J usage is TRBJ2-1, with 7 bases lining up with TRBD2. Germline V gene lookup returns CDR1 LGHDT and CDR2 YNNKEL (reference sequence). This CDR3 has 15 amino acids. The V and J ends lost 3 bases and 2 bases, in that order; junction bases with no gene match: 4. The CDR3 loop reads CASSQRGLTYNEQFF. DNA for the CDR3: TGTGCCAGCAGCCAGCGGGGACTAACCTACAATGAGCAGTTCTTC.

This clonotype was observed a few times. The rearrangement joins TRBV20-1 to TRBJ2-1; 7 nucleotides align to TRBD1. Looked up from germline, CDR1 is DFQATT and CDR2 is SNEGSKA (reference sequence). The CDR3 contains 18 residues. Trimming cost V 4 bases and J 0 bases; bases outside gene matches: 15. The CDR3 DNA sequence: TGCAGTGCTAAGGATGCGCAGGGGGTTACTAGCTCCTACAATGAGCAGTTCTTC. It translates to CSAKDAQGVTSSYNEQFF.

This clonotype was seen more than once but under ten times. This chain links TRBV5-1 with TRBJ2-3; 11 bases line up with TRBD2. The J segment lost 7 bases and the V segment lost 4 bases, leaving 8 bases of the junction unmatched. This CDR3 has 15 amino acids. Per the germline V gene, CDR1 is SGHRS and CDR2 is YFSETQ. The CDR3 bases are TGCGCCAGCAGCATTGGGACTAGCGGTAAAAATACGCAGTATTTT. It specifies CASSIGTSGKNTQYF.

The chain employs TRBV5-1 and TRBJ2-1; 8 bases align to TRBD1. V gave up 7 bases and J gave up 8 bases; unmatched junction bases: 11. This CDR3 is 14 amino acids long. Germline CDR1 reads SGHRS; CDR2 reads YFSETQ. The DNA for the CDR3 is TGCGCCAGCGGTAGGGCAGGGGGCTCCCATGAGCAGTTCTTC. Protein product: CASGRAGGSHEQFF.

This sequence joins TRBV11-2 and TRBJ2-1; 9 bases agree with TRBD1. With 1 base clipped from V and 13 bases from J, the junction kept 8 bases outside the gene matches. The CDR3 extends over 14 amino acids. Germline values: CDR1 SGHAT, CDR2 FQNNGV. The CDR3 protein is CASSLAGQGVEQFF. The DNA for the CDR3 is TGTGCCAGCAGCTTAGCGGGACAGGGTGTGGAACAGTTCTTC.

The sample holds many counts of this clonotype. The V and J genes are TRBV2 and TRBJ2-6; D is uncertain. V was pared by 6 bases and J by 0 bases, with 9 bases between. This CDR3 is built from 15 residues. CDR1 and CDR2 from the germline V gene are SNHLY and FYNNEI. DNA for the CDR3: TGTGCCAGCAGATGGGCTGGCTCTGGGGCCAACGTCCTGACTTTC. Protein sequence: CASRWAGSGANVLTF.

This sequence joins TRBV11-2 and TRBJ2-1; the match to TRBD2 covers 15 bases. V lost 5 bases to trimming and J lost 4 bases; unmatched junction nucleotides: 9. The CDR3 has 18 amino acids. Germline V gene sequence: CDR1 SGHAT, CDR2 FQNNGV. The CDR3 DNA sequence: TGTGCCAGCAGCCCCGGGACTAGCGGGGGGTGGCTTTACAATGAGCAGTTCTTC. Translation gives CASSPGTSGGWLYNEQFF.

This clonotype occurred a few times. J is TRBJ2-7 and V is TRBV6-5, with 9 bases fitting TRBD1. Germline loops: CDR1 MNHEY, CDR2 SVGAGI. The trim removed 6 bases at V and 6 bases at J, leaving 9 bases unmatched. The CDR3 is made up of 14 amino acids. CDR3 in amino acids: CASRYRDRAPEQYF. Here the CDR3 DNA reads TGTGCCAGCAGGTACCGGGACAGGGCCCCCGAGCAGTACTTC.

This clonotype occurred many times. The J gene is TRBJ2-3, the V gene TRBV29-1; D may match TRBD1 or TRBD2 (5 bases each). This CDR3 has 13 residues. Trimming removed 4 bases from V and 3 bases from J, with 11 bases in between. The germline V gene encodes CDR1 SQVTM and CDR2 ANQGSEA. CDR3: CSVAGRLTDTQYF. The DNA for the CDR3 is TGCAGCGTTGCGGGACGGCTTACAGATACGCAGTATTTT.

This chain links TRBV2 with TRBJ2-4, with 9 nucleotides matching TRBD2. V trimming: 0 bases; J trimming: 4 bases; junction bases outside the gene matches: 10. The CDR3 totals 18 residues. The germline V gene encodes CDR1 SNHLY and CDR2 FYNNEI. The CDR3 DNA reads TGTGCCAGCAGTGAAGCGCTTCGGGCTAGCGGGGAGAAAAACATTCAGTACTTC. Protein sequence: CASSEALRASGEKNIQYF.

The chain links TRBV10-3 to TRBJ2-7; D is ambiguous. V was pared by 6 bases and J by 7 bases, with 16 bases between. This CDR3 has 13 residues. CDR1 and CDR2 (germline): ENHRY, SYGVKD. CDR3 in amino acids: CAISAIQGLEQYF. The CDR3 DNA is TGTGCCATCAGCGCGATACAAGGATTAGAGCAGTACTTC.